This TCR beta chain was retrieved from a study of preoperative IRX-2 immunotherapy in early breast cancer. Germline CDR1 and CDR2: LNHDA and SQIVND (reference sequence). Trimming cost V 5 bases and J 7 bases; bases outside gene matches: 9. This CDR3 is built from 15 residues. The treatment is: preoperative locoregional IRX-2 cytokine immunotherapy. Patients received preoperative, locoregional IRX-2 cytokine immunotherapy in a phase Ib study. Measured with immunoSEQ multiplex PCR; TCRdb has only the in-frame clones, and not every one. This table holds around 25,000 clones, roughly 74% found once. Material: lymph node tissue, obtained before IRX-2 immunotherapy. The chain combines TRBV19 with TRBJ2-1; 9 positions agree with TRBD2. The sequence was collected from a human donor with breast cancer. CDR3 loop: CASSVLSGGWNEQFF. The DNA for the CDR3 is TGTGCCAGTAGTGTCCTCAGCGGGGGGTGGAATGAGCAGTTCTTC.